The 27 T cell receptor beta chains listed next were all sequenced from one sample in a study of blood T cell repertoires in COVID-19. Some clones are missing from TCRdb's copy, which holds only in-frame ones; the method was immunoSEQ multiplex PCR. The data hold some 270,000 clones, with about 85% observed a single time. The sequenced sample consisted of PBMCs or T cells enriched from blood (not recorded which). These receptors were obtained from a woman aged 45 to 65 who had been exposed to COVID-19.

The chain combines TRBV3-1 (or the pseudogene TRBV3-2) with TRBJ2-7; TRBD2 agrees at 10 bases. The V gene's germline CDR1 is LGHDT and CDR2 YNNKEL (reference sequence). The CDR3 is made up of 15 amino acids. The V segment lost 4 bases and the J segment 6 bases; nucleotides outside the gene matches: 9. CDR3 DNA sequence: TGTGCCAGCAGCCTTAAAGCGGGGGGGCCGTCCGAGCAGTACTTC. This encodes CASSLKAGGPSEQYF.

This clone occurred a few times. V and J are TRBV25-1 and TRBJ1-5, with 7 positions matching TRBD1. Trimming removed 4 bases from V and 4 bases from J; junction bases left unmatched: 1. From germline, CDR1 is MGHDK and CDR2 SYGVNS. The CDR3 runs to 13 residues. Written as DNA, the CDR3 is TGTGCCAGCAGTGCGGACAGGAATCAGCCCCAGCATTTT. This gives the protein CASSADRNQPQHF.

Written as DNA, the CDR3 is TGTGCCAGCAGCTCCGGGGCTGGGGCCAACGTCCTGACTTTC. Encoded protein: CASSSGAGANVLTF. V is TRBV7-9 and J is TRBJ2-6, with a possible D match to TRBD2 (5 bases). The V end lost 4 bases, the J end lost 2 bases, and 6 bases lay between the germline ends. The CDR3 length is 14 residues. Germline V gene sequence: CDR1 SEHNR, CDR2 FQNEAQ (reference sequence).

The rearrangement uses TRBV24-1 and TRBJ2-3; D is uncertain. The CDR3 is 15 amino acids. V was clipped by 3 bases and J by 6 bases, with 15 bases between them. The germline CDR1 and CDR2 sequences are KGHDR and SFDVKD. For the CDR3, the DNA is TGTGCCACCAGTGATGTGTCAGACAAATTGGATACGCAGTATTTT. Translation gives CATSDVSDKLDTQYF.

This sequence joins TRBV2 and TRBJ2-3, with 9 bases identical to TRBD1. This CDR3 comprises 15 residues. Germline lookup yields CDR1 SNHLY and CDR2 FYNNEI. V was clipped by 6 bases and J by 2 bases; unmatched bases: 6. CDR3 residues: CASSLQGAPTDTQYF. The CDR3 DNA reads as TGTGCCAGCAGCCTACAGGGGGCTCCCACAGATACGCAGTATTTT. The variable domain in full, completed from reference TRBV2 and TRBJ2-3, reads EPEVTQTPSHQVTQMGQEVILRCVPISNHLYFYWYRQILGQKVEFLVSFYNNEISEKSEIFDDQFSVERPDGSNFTLKIRSTKLEDSAMYFCASSLQGAPTDTQYFGPGTRLTVL.

The CDR3 loop is CASSRQWGGKTQYF. The CDR3 bases are TGTGCCAGTAGTCGCCAATGGGGAGGGAAGACCCAGTACTTC. The V and J genes are TRBV19 and TRBJ2-5; 7 positions match TRBD2. Germline V lookup: CDR1 LNHDA, CDR2 SQIVND (reference sequence). The length of the CDR3 is 14 residues. Germline trimming cut 5 bases from V and 6 bases from J; bases unmatched to any gene: 9. Full variable domain (rest looked up from reference TRBV19 and TRBJ2-5): DGGITQSPKYLFRKEGQNVTLSCEQNLNHDAMYWYRQDPGQGLRLIYYSQIVNDFQKGDIAEGYSVSREKKESFPLTVTSAQKNPTAFYLCASSRQWGGKTQYFGPGTRLLVL.

CDR3 residues: CASSESNYDEAFF. The CDR3 DNA reads TGTGCCAGCTCAGAGTCTAACTACGATGAAGCTTTCTTT. The V gene is TRBV18, the J gene TRBJ1-1, with D unresolved. The V and J ends lost 5 bases and 7 bases respectively, with 14 bases between them. CDR3 size: 13 residues. Germline V gene sequence: CDR1 KGHSH, CDR2 LQKENI. The full variable domain, rest sourced from reference TRBV18 and TRBJ1-1, is NAGVMQNPRHLVRRRGQEARLRCSPMKGHSHVYWYRQLPEEGLKFMVYLQKENIIDESGMPKERFSAEFPKEGPSILRIQQVVRGDSAAYFCASSESNYDEAFFGQGTRLTVV.

The rearrangement joins TRBV6-1 to TRBJ2-3; D gene ambiguous. In germline, CDR1 is MNHNS, CDR2 SASEGT. V was clipped by 2 bases and J by 6 bases, with 9 bases between them. The CDR3 has 13 amino acids. CDR3 nucleotides: TGTGCCAGCAGTGAAACCTGGCAGGATACGCAGTATTTT. It is translated as CASSETWQDTQYF.

The chain carries TRBV2 and TRBJ2-1; maybe TRBD1 (7 bases). Per germline, CDR1 SNHLY and CDR2 FYNNEI. V shed 6 bases and J shed 7 bases, with 10 bases lying between them. The CDR3 contains 12 residues. As DNA, the CDR3 is TGTGCCAGCAGGGCAGGGGGGAATGAGCAGTTCTTC. It specifies CASRAGGNEQFF.

The gene calls are TRBV7-8 and TRBJ2-7; 8 nucleotides line up with TRBD1. The V gene end was trimmed by 4 bases and the J gene end by 2 bases; junction bases not matched to a gene: 4. Germline CDR1 reads SGHVS; CDR2 reads FQNEAQ. CDR3 length: 14 amino acids. The CDR3 bases are TGTGCCAGCAGCTGGGGGACAGGACCCTACGAGCAGTACTTC. Residues: CASSWGTGPYEQYF.

CDR3 nucleotide sequence: TGTGCCAGCAGTTTAGGAGCCCTGAGGACTAGCGGGGGGGAGCTGTTTTTT. It encodes CASSLGALRTSGGELFF. The chain couples TRBV28 to TRBJ2-2; 11 bases map to TRBD2. V dropped 2 bases and J dropped 8; count of bases not matched to a gene: 10. The germline gives CDR1 MDHEN, CDR2 SYDVKM. This CDR3 spans 17 amino acids.

This rearrangement joins TRBV30 to TRBJ1-6; no clear D. The V gene's germline CDR1 is GTSNPN and CDR2 SVGIG (reference sequence). Deletions cut 4 bases from V and 7 bases from J, with 14 bases between. The CDR3 has 14 residues. For the CDR3, the DNA is TGTGCCTGGACCAAGGGAGGGTCCAATTCACCCCTCCACTTT. It translates to CAWTKGGSNSPLHF.

This clone is a singleton in its sample. This sequence joins TRBV2 and TRBJ1-4; D is undetermined. V lost 6 bases and J lost 8, with 10 bases in between. The CDR3 extends over 12 amino acids. Germline loops: CDR1 SNHLY, CDR2 FYNNEI. The CDR3 DNA follows: TGTGCCAGCAGCCCTAGAGGGGAAAAACTGTTTTTT. Amino acid sequence: CASSPRGEKLFF.

The genes are TRBV3-1 (or the pseudogene TRBV3-2) and TRBJ2-2; no definite D call. V shed 3 bases and J shed 5 bases, with 4 bases lying between them. This CDR3 comprises 12 residues. CDR1 is LGHDT and CDR2 is YNNKEL in the germline V gene (reference sequence). The CDR3 coding sequence is TGTGCCAGCAGCCACGGTACCGGGGAGCTGTTTTTT. It codes for CASSHGTGELFF.

The chain is built from TRBV6-2 or TRBV6-3 and TRBJ2-3, with D possibly TRBD1 on 5 matching bases. Germline loops: CDR1 MNHEY, CDR2 SVGEGT. The germline V and J ends were trimmed by 7 bases and 2 bases, with 22 bases remaining between them. This CDR3 is built from 17 residues. DNA for the CDR3: TGTGCCAGCACCCCTTCCTGGGGCAGCCTTTCCACAGATACGCAGTATTTT. Its protein is CASTPSWGSLSTDTQYF.

The V gene is TRBV2, the J gene TRBJ2-1; tentative D call: TRBD2 (5 bases). The CDR3 runs to 14 residues. V shed 4 bases and J shed 8 bases, with 15 bases lying between them. CDR1 is SNHLY and CDR2 is FYNNEI in the germline V gene. The CDR3 is CASSVPRVEHEQFF. DNA of the CDR3: TGTGCCAGCAGTGTCCCGCGGGTCGAACATGAGCAGTTCTTC.

The V call is TRBV10-2, the J call TRBJ2-1; tentative D call: TRBD1 (5 bases). The CDR3 contains 11 residues. Germline V CDR1 and CDR2: WSHSY, SAAADI. Trimming pared 4 bases from V and 12 bases from J, leaving 10 bases between. CDR3 region: CASSAQGWQFF. The CDR3 DNA sequence: TGCGCCAGCAGTGCCCAGGGATGGCAGTTCTTC.

CDR3 amino acids: CASSSVTGTSGEQFF. The CDR3 DNA follows: TGTGCCAGCAGCTCCGTTACCGGGACTAGCGGGGAGCAGTTCTTC. The genes are TRBV7-2 and TRBJ2-1; the match to TRBD2 covers 12 bases. V shed 4 bases and J 10 bases; nucleotides not matched to a gene: 8. This CDR3 contains 15 residues. The germline V gene encodes CDR1 SGHTA and CDR2 FQGNSA.

This clone was observed once. The chain carries TRBV5-5 and TRBJ2-5; the D is unclear. V dropped 3 bases and J dropped 4 bases, with 7 bases sitting between them. The length of the CDR3 is 12 residues. Germline V CDR1 and CDR2: SGHKS, YYEKEE (reference sequence). In DNA, the CDR3 is TGTGCCAGCAGCTCTTTCGGAGAGACCCAGTACTTC. As protein: CASSSFGETQYF.

The V call is TRBV19, the J call TRBJ1-4, with D unclear. This CDR3 has 15 amino acids. With 4 bases removed from V and 5 bases from J, the gap between germline ends came to 14 bases. Germline V gene sequence: CDR1 LNHDA, CDR2 SQIVND (reference sequence). For the CDR3, the DNA is TGTGCCAGTAGTAAGGCAGGCGCCCGGAATGAAAAACTGTTTTTT. Translating it yields CASSKAGARNEKLFF.

Here the CDR3 DNA reads TGTGCCAGCAGCTTCTCCCGCAGGGCCAGTAACTATGGCTACACCTTC. As protein: CASSFSRRASNYGYTF. This chain connects TRBV7-8 to TRBJ1-2; D possibly corresponds to TRBD1 (5 bases). The V end was cut by 3 bases, the J end by 1 base, with 15 bases between. Germline CDR1 reads SGHVS; CDR2 reads FQNEAQ. The CDR3 extends over 16 amino acids.

The rearrangement joins TRBV2 to TRBJ1-6, with D perhaps matching TRBD1 (5 bases). Germline V CDR1 and CDR2: SNHLY, FYNNEI. This CDR3 comprises 15 residues. Trimming shortened V by 4 bases and J by 5 bases, and 12 bases separated the two germline ends. The CDR3 DNA follows: TGTGCCAGCAGTGGAAGGGGAAGGCATAATTCACCCCTCCACTTT. Its translation is CASSGRGRHNSPLHF.

This clone has just a few counts. V gene TRBV5-1 combines with J gene TRBJ2-2, with D perhaps TRBD2 (5 bases). The germline V gene encodes CDR1 SGHRS and CDR2 YFSETQ. The CDR3 has 13 residues. V dropped 2 bases and J dropped 6 bases, with 8 bases sitting between them. CDR3 sequence reads: CASSFREPGELFF. The DNA for the CDR3 is TGCGCCAGCAGCTTTAGGGAGCCCGGGGAGCTGTTTTTT.

CDR3 sequence reads: CASSPGVNTEAFF. As DNA, the CDR3 is TGCGCCAGCAGCCCAGGGGTAAACACTGAAGCTTTCTTT. V is TRBV5-1 and J is TRBJ1-1; D possibly corresponds to TRBD1 (6 bases). This CDR3 spans 13 amino acids. Germline values: CDR1 SGHRS, CDR2 YFSETQ. The V gene lost 4 bases and the J gene lost 2 bases, with 9 bases spanning the gap.

This chain's CDR3 is CASSESTGNTQYF. The CDR3 region has the DNA TGCGCCAGCAGTGAGTCGACGGGGAATACGCAGTATTTT. This chain uses TRBV10-1 with TRBJ2-3; tentatively, D is TRBD2 (5 bases). This CDR3 comprises 13 residues. The germline CDR1 and CDR2 sequences are WNHNN and SYGVQD (reference sequence). Trimming shortened V by 0 bases and J by 7 bases, and 8 bases separated the two germline ends.

This chain links TRBV5-1 with TRBJ2-1; TRBD2 is a possible D gene (6 bases). The CDR3 has 16 amino acids. V was clipped by 0 bases and J by 7 bases, with 17 bases between them. The germline gives CDR1 SGHRS, CDR2 YFSETQ. CDR3 protein: CASSLELARGGNEQFF. The CDR3 DNA follows: TGCGCCAGCAGCTTGGAGTTGGCGCGGGGTGGGAATGAGCAGTTCTTC.

The V gene is TRBV15, the J gene TRBJ1-3; TRBD1 agrees at 7 bases. From germline, CDR1 is LNHNV and CDR2 YYDKDF (reference sequence). V lost 3 bases and J lost 2; bases outside the gene matches: 4. The CDR3 runs 15 residues. The CDR3 here is CATSSDRVAGNTIYF. CDR3 DNA sequence: TGTGCCACCAGCAGTGACAGGGTGGCTGGAAACACCATATATTTT.